This T cell receptor beta chain was obtained from a study of early T cells in non-severe SARS-CoV-2 infection. Study outcomes and limitations: There was a bias toward anti-spike CD8 responses in VDJdb matching, which missed private and CD4 specificities.

CDR3 length: 14 amino acids. The V end was cut by 3 bases, the J end by 5 bases, with 15 bases between. CDR1 is SQVTM, CDR2 ANQGSEA, per germline. Each CDR3 protein is one row after TCRdb ran MiXCR on the 5' RACE reads. The table has about 80,000 distinct CDR3 sequences, approximately 10% seen once. Only a few counts were recorded for this clonotype. As yet, its antigen is unknown. This sequence was found in an adult who was a healthcare worker with PCR-confirmed SARS-CoV-2 infection or an uninfected control (not recorded which). The V and J genes are TRBV29-1 and TRBJ2-3; weak D call: TRBD1 (8 bases). The specimen was whole blood. DNA for the CDR3: TGCAGCGTTGATTCACAGGGGGGGAGAGATACGCAGTATTTT. It codes for CSVDSQGGRDTQYF.